Described below is a single T cell receptor beta chain sequence and its context. These data belong to a study of human T cells and chemical hapten exposure. The time point is: patch test 1, 2 weeks after DPC sensitization. Treatment indicated: therapeutic diphenylcyclopropenone sensitization with weekly scalp DPC. MiXCR, applied by TCRdb to the RACE reads, yields one record per CDR3 protein. Here the sample spans about 99,000 distinct CDR3 sequences, around 12% being singletons. This sequence was found in a woman in her 40s with alopecia areata. Some clones in this sample may be carry-over from other donors' samples. Material: whole blood, obtained in connection with sensitization to the hapten diphenylcyclopropenone (DPC).

Here the CDR3 DNA reads TGTGCCAGCACGGAGCGGTACACAGATACGCAGTATTTT. Translation gives CASTERYTDTQYF. V is TRBV2 and J is TRBJ2-3, with D possibly matching TRBD2 (5 bases). Trimming removed 7 bases from V and 2 bases from J, with 10 bases in between. The length of the CDR3 is 13 residues. CDR1 and CDR2 from the germline V gene are SNHLY and FYNNEI.